One and the same sample provided the 15 T cell receptor beta chains below, sequenced in a study of blood T cell repertoires in COVID-19. TCRdb's copy holds only in-frame clones and misses some; the assay was immunoSEQ multiplex PCR. The data show 190,000 or so clones, approximately 90% seen once. Sequences were obtained from peripheral blood. The receptors were gathered from a woman between 18 and 29 years old who had recovered from COVID-19.

The V call is TRBV27, the J call TRBJ1-6; the D is unclear. V shed 0 bases and J shed 8 bases, with 11 bases lying between them. This CDR3 contains 15 residues. From germline, CDR1 is MNHEY and CDR2 SMNVEV (reference sequence). In nucleotides, the CDR3 is TGTGCCAGCAGTTTATCCGCAGGCGGGCATTCACCCCTCCACTTT. This codes for CASSLSAGGHSPLHF.

The chain uses TRBV6-6 and TRBJ1-4; D is undetermined. Per germline, CDR1 MNHNY and CDR2 SVGAGI (reference sequence). The CDR3 loop spans 14 amino acids. The V end was cut by 6 bases, the J end by 0 bases, with 8 bases between. The CDR3 is CASRMEATNEKLFF. The CDR3 DNA follows: TGTGCCAGCAGAATGGAGGCAACTAATGAAAAACTGTTTTTT.

The chain uses TRBV6-4 and TRBJ2-1, with TRBD2 as a possible D gene (5 bases). The CDR3 is 13 residues long. Trimming took off 0 bases at V and 8 bases at J, with 8 bases between the two ends. Germline assignment: CDR1 MRHNA and CDR2 SNTAGT. The CDR3 spells CASSDSPRDEQFF. The CDR3 nucleotides are TGTGCCAGCAGTGACTCGCCGCGGGATGAGCAGTTCTTC.

The chain couples TRBV4-1 to TRBJ2-7, with TRBD1 matching 12 bases. CDR3 length: 15 residues. Germline V gene data show CDR1 as MGHRA and CDR2 as YSYEKL. Trimming cost V 1 base and J 4 bases; bases outside gene matches: 2. DNA of the CDR3: TGCGCCAGCAGCCAAGCGGGACAGGGGGCTTACGAGCAGTACTTC. This gives the protein CASSQAGQGAYEQYF.

This clone came up once. The chain is built from TRBV10-3 and TRBJ1-1, with a tentative D call TRBD1 (6 bases). CDR1 ENHRY and CDR2 SYGVKD come from the germline V gene. The CDR3 length is 14 residues. V was shortened by 7 bases and J by 2 bases, with 14 bases between the two germline ends. Here the CDR3 DNA reads TGTGCCATCACTCGACAGGCGGCAAACACTGAAGCTTTCTTT. It codes for CAITRQAANTEAFF.

The rearrangement joins TRBV7-2 to TRBJ2-7, with a possible D match to TRBD1 (5 bases). Trimming removed 4 bases from V and 6 bases from J, with 22 bases in between. The germline gives CDR1 SGHTA, CDR2 FQGNSA. The CDR3 runs 16 residues. The CDR3 sequence is CASSSTVSRSVGEQYF. In DNA, the CDR3 is TGTGCCAGCAGCTCGACAGTCAGCCGGTCGGTCGGCGAGCAGTACTTC.

This chain uses TRBV6-2 or TRBV6-3 with TRBJ2-1; no definite D call. The CDR3 consists of 14 residues. The germline gives CDR1 MNHEY, CDR2 SVGEGT. Trimming took 2 bases from V and 4 from J, leaving 9 bases between them. CDR3 sequence (DNA): TGTGCCAGCAGTTACCACGACACGTACAATGAGCAGTTCTTC. Amino acid sequence: CASSYHDTYNEQFF.

The count of this clone is one. This chain connects TRBV10-3 to TRBJ1-1; TRBD1 agrees at 7 bases. Germline CDR1 ENHRY, CDR2 SYGVKD. The CDR3 has 14 residues. V gave up 8 bases and J gave up 1 base; unmatched junction bases: 7. Here the CDR3 reads CAIRVGQENTEAFF. The CDR3 nucleotides are TGTGCCATCCGCGTCGGACAGGAGAACACTGAAGCTTTCTTT.

CDR3 in amino acids: CASSVDRGGEQYV. The CDR3 region has the DNA TGTGCCAGCAGCGTTGACAGGGGGGGCGAGCAGTACGTC. V is TRBV5-4 and J is TRBJ2-7; 9 bases match TRBD1. The trim removed 4 bases at V and 6 bases at J, leaving 5 bases unmatched. Germline loops: CDR1 SGHNT, CDR2 YYREEE (reference sequence). This CDR3 region has 13 residues.

CDR3 coding DNA: TGTGCCAGCAGTCAACCGCCAAGGACAGCCTACACCTTC. Amino acids: CASSQPPRTAYTF. The V call is TRBV6-5, the J call TRBJ1-2, with a possible D match to TRBD1 (6 bases). The ends were cut back, 5 bases at V and 10 bases at J, with 17 bases in the middle. The CDR3 consists of 13 residues. Germline V gene lookup returns CDR1 MNHEY and CDR2 SVGAGI.

The chain has TRBV6-5 and TRBJ2-1; TRBD2 agrees at 12 bases. Germline CDR1 is MNHEY and CDR2 is SVGAGI. The CDR3 covers 14 residues. V gave up 2 bases and J gave up 14 bases; unmatched junction bases: 7. The CDR3 DNA reads TGTGCCAGCAGTTACGCTAGCGGGGGGGCCTCGGAGTTCTTC. Protein: CASSYASGGASEFF.

The chain recombines TRBV9 with TRBJ1-3; 7 nucleotides align to TRBD1. The trim removed 2 bases at V and 3 bases at J, leaving 8 bases unmatched. Germline CDR1 SGDLS, CDR2 YYNGEE. CDR3 length: 16 residues. CDR3 sequence: CASSVQGGADGNTIYF. The CDR3 DNA is TGTGCCAGCAGCGTCCAAGGGGGCGCGGATGGAAACACCATATATTTT.

The chain carries TRBV5-8 and TRBJ2-7; TRBD2 aligns across 7 bases. The CDR3 length is 15 residues. The J segment lost 0 bases and the V segment lost 6 bases, leaving 9 bases of the junction unmatched. Germline CDR1 SGHTS, CDR2 YDEGEE. CDR3 coding DNA: TGTGCCAGCACCAACGGGGAGGGAATCTCCTACGAGCAGTACTTC. Translating it yields CASTNGEGISYEQYF.

V and J are TRBV24-1 and TRBJ2-4; the D gene is possibly TRBD2 (5 bases). CDR1 and CDR2 (germline): KGHDR, SFDVKD. The CDR3 length is 13 residues. The ends were cut back, 1 base at V and 7 bases at J, with 7 bases in the middle. The CDR3 bases are TGTGCCACCAGTGATTTTAGCGTGAACATTCAGTACTTC. Amino acid sequence: CATSDFSVNIQYF.

The CDR3 DNA reads as TGTGCCAGCAGTTTTATTGGGACTAGCGGGGGATACAATGAGCAGTTCTTC. Translated: CASSFIGTSGGYNEQFF. The chain carries TRBV27 and TRBJ2-1, with 14 bases aligning to TRBD2. This CDR3 contains 17 residues. The germline V gene encodes CDR1 MNHEY and CDR2 SMNVEV (reference sequence). V dropped 3 bases and J dropped 4; count of bases not matched to a gene: 5.